The 25 T cell receptor beta chains presented below share a single source sample, sequenced in a study of a mutant IDH1 vaccine in newly diagnosed glioma. Clones were sequenced by immunoSEQ multiplex PCR, and TCRdb holds only the in-frame ones, with some missing. The sample shows approximately 82,000 clones, more than 80% of them seen only once. What these receptors recognize is not known. Time point denoted: week 23, last vaccination. Every single dose of the vaccine, 300 ug of mutant IDH1 20-mer peptide, came with topical imiquimod. This specimen consisted of PBMCs, obtained from a glioma patient whose treatment included an IDH1 peptide vaccine. The receptors here all came from a woman in her forties or fifties with glioma.

The chain is built from TRBV30 and TRBJ2-3; the D gene is possibly TRBD1 (6 bases). V was cut by 4 bases and J by 0 bases, with 11 bases left in between. The CDR3 runs 14 residues. Germline assignment: CDR1 GTSNPN and CDR2 SVGIG (reference sequence). The CDR3 coding sequence is TGTGCCTGGATGCAGGGGTTTAGCACAGATACGCAGTATTTT. It specifies CAWMQGFSTDTQYF.

V is TRBV19 and J is TRBJ1-2; 8 bases are shared with TRBD1. The CDR3 is 14 residues long. V lost 7 bases to trimming and J lost 5 bases; unmatched junction nucleotides: 9. CDR1 and CDR2 (germline): LNHDA, SQIVND (reference sequence). CDR3 in amino acids: CASIQGVGRYGYTF. CDR3 bases: TGTGCCAGTATACAGGGGGTCGGGAGATATGGCTACACCTTC. Complete variable domain (other parts from reference TRBV19 and TRBJ1-2): DGGITQSPKYLFRKEGQNVTLSCEQNLNHDAMYWYRQDPGQGLRLIYYSQIVNDFQKGDIAEGYSVSREKKESFPLTVTSAQKNPTAFYLCASIQGVGRYGYTFGSGTRLTVV.

The genes are TRBV5-8 and TRBJ1-5; D possibly corresponds to TRBD1 (6 bases). The CDR3 extends over 15 amino acids. Trimming took off 0 bases at V and 0 bases at J, with 7 bases between the two ends. Germline V CDR1 and CDR2: SGHTS, YDEGEE. The CDR3 DNA sequence: TGTGCCAGCAGCTTGGCAGGGGATAGCAATCAGCCCCAGCATTTT. This gives the protein CASSLAGDSNQPQHF.

This chain joins TRBV28 and TRBJ1-5; D is undetermined. With 3 bases removed from V and 7 bases from J, the gap between germline ends came to 7 bases. The CDR3 spans 12 residues. Germline loops: CDR1 MDHEN, CDR2 SYDVKM. The CDR3 loop is CASSFMPQPQHF. The CDR3 DNA reads TGTGCCAGCAGTTTCATGCCCCAGCCCCAGCATTTT.

The chain carries TRBV18 and TRBJ2-5; tentative D call: TRBD2 (5 bases). The J call is uncertain, as TRBJ2-7 better fits the DNA end. The CDR3 has 15 residues. CDR1 KGHSH and CDR2 LQKENI come from the germline V gene. The CDR3 region is CASSPGRYLGDEQYF. The CDR3 DNA reads as TGTGCCAGCTCACCTGGACGTTACCTCGGGGACGAGCAGTACTTC.

Concerning this clone: The sample contains more than one DNA sequence encoding this CDR3. The chain recombines TRBV25-1 with TRBJ2-3; 8 bases line up with TRBD1. CDR1 and CDR2 from the germline V gene are MGHDK and SYGVNS. The CDR3 consists of 14 residues. V lost 5 bases and J lost 3; bases outside the gene matches: 4. The DNA for the CDR3 is TGTGCCAGCAGTAACAGGGGGTGGACAGATACGCAGTATTTT. Its translation: CASSNRGWTDTQYF.

The chain is built from TRBV7-3 and TRBJ1-5; a weak D match, TRBD1 (6 bases). This CDR3 contains 13 residues. The V end was cut by 8 bases, the J end by 3 bases, with 11 bases between. Germline V CDR1 and CDR2: SGHTA, FQGTGA. The CDR3 sequence: CASSQGINQPQHF. CDR3 coding DNA: TGTGCCAGCTCCCAGGGGATCAATCAGCCCCAGCATTTT. Full variable domain (remainder filled in from reference TRBV7-3 and TRBJ1-5): GAGVSQTPSNKVTEKGKYVELRCDPISGHTALYWYRQSLGQGPEFLIYFQGTGAADDSGLPNDRFFAVRPEGSVSTLKIQRTERGDSAVYLCASSQGINQPQHFGDGTRLSIL.

The genes are TRBV5-1 and TRBJ2-4; 8 nucleotides match TRBD2. Germline CDR1 and CDR2: SGHRS and YFSETQ. This CDR3 region has 16 residues. With V trimmed by 4 bases and J by 3 bases, 9 bases remained unmatched. The CDR3 here is CASSPAGLVDKNIQYF. The CDR3 region has the DNA TGCGCCAGCAGCCCCGCGGGACTAGTGGACAAAAACATTCAGTACTTC.

The CDR3 loop is CASSFCIWVPSNQPQHF. The CDR3 DNA reads TGTGCCAGCAGCTTTTGTATCTGGGTACCGAGCAATCAGCCCCAGCATTTT. The chain couples TRBV7-9 to TRBJ1-5; no reliable D call. With 3 bases removed from V and 1 base from J, the gap between germline ends came to 16 bases. The CDR3 covers 17 residues. Germline values: CDR1 SEHNR, CDR2 FQNEAQ (reference sequence).

The chain links TRBV18 to TRBJ1-3; weak D call: TRBD1 (5 bases). This CDR3 region has 15 residues. Germline V lookup: CDR1 KGHSH, CDR2 LQKENI. V lost 0 bases and J lost 2, with 8 bases in between. DNA of the CDR3: TGTGCCAGCTCACCACCGACAGTACCTGGAAACACCATATATTTT. Translation: CASSPPTVPGNTIYF.

The chain uses TRBV5-1 and TRBJ2-7, with TRBD2 matching over 7 bases. J gave up 0 bases and V 0 bases, and 6 bases lay outside the gene matches. The germline V gene encodes CDR1 SGHRS and CDR2 YFSETQ. This CDR3 is built from 16 residues. CDR3 DNA sequence: TGCGCCAGCAGCTTGGACCCAGCGGGACTCTCCTACGAGCAGTACTTC. Protein sequence: CASSLDPAGLSYEQYF.

This chain uses TRBV18 with TRBJ2-7; the D is unclear. The ends were cut back, 5 bases at V and 2 bases at J, with 16 bases in the middle. The CDR3 consists of 15 residues. Germline V CDR1 and CDR2: KGHSH, LQKENI. In DNA form, the CDR3 reads TGTGCCAGCTCATCACGGTCGTTTTCCCCCTACGAGCAGTACTTC. Encoded protein: CASSSRSFSPYEQYF.

The CDR3 region has the DNA TGTGCCAGCAGCTTAGAGGACAGCTCCTACGAGCAGTACTTC. It encodes CASSLEDSSYEQYF. The J gene is TRBJ2-7, the V gene TRBV7-6, with D perhaps TRBD1 (6 bases). Germline V gene sequence: CDR1 SGHVS, CDR2 FNYEAQ. The CDR3 length is 14 residues. V lost 1 base to trimming and J lost 0 bases, with 7 bases between them.

This clone has more than one count but fewer than ten. V gene TRBV30 combines with J gene TRBJ1-4, with 8 bases fitting TRBD1. V trimming: 3 bases; J trimming: 7 bases; junction bases outside the gene matches: 1. The CDR3 spans 12 residues. From germline, CDR1 is GTSNPN and CDR2 SVGIG (reference sequence). The CDR3 coding sequence is TGTGCCTGGAGGACAGGGGTTGAAAAACTGTTTTTT. This codes for CAWRTGVEKLFF.

This chain's CDR3 is CASSLRDVAFF. The CDR3 DNA sequence: TGTGCCAGCAGCCTCCGGGATGTAGCTTTCTTT. The chain joins TRBV7-9 to TRBJ1-1; no reliable D call. Deletions cut 5 bases from V and 10 bases from J, with 11 bases between. Germline assignment: CDR1 SEHNR and CDR2 FQNEAQ (reference sequence). CDR3 length: 11 residues.

The rearrangement links TRBV5-1 to TRBJ2-6; 7 nucleotides line up with TRBD1. The CDR3 extends over 15 amino acids. Germline V gene data show CDR1 as SGHRS and CDR2 as YFSETQ. V dropped 4 bases and J dropped 4; count of bases not matched to a gene: 5. CDR3 nucleotide sequence: TGCGCCAGCAGCCTCACAGGGGACGGGGCCAACGTCCTGACTTTC. This codes for CASSLTGDGANVLTF. Based on the CDR3 plus reference TRBV5-1 and TRBJ2-6, the full variable domain is KAGVTQTPRYLIKTRGQQVTLSCSPISGHRSVSWYQQTPGQGLQFLFEYFSETQRNKGNFPGRFSGRQFSNSRSEMNVSTLELGDSALYLCASSLTGDGANVLTFGAGSRLTVL.

This clone was observed a few times. The rearrangement links TRBV2 to TRBJ1-4, with D tentatively TRBD1 (5 bases). The V end was cut by 7 bases, the J end by 7 bases, with 10 bases between. The length of the CDR3 is 12 residues. CDR1 is SNHLY, CDR2 FYNNEI, per germline. CDR3 sequence reads: CASIGTGEKLFF. DNA of the CDR3: TGTGCCAGCATCGGGACGGGTGAAAAACTGTTTTTT. The whole variable domain, filled in from reference TRBV2 and TRBJ1-4, reads EPEVTQTPSHQVTQMGQEVILRCVPISNHLYFYWYRQILGQKVEFLVSFYNNEISEKSEIFDDQFSVERPDGSNFTLKIRSTKLEDSAMYFCASIGTGEKLFFGSGTQLSVL.

The gene calls are TRBV4-2 and TRBJ2-6; D not resolved. With 3 bases removed from V and 3 bases from J, the gap between germline ends came to 12 bases. Germline lookup yields CDR1 LGHNA and CDR2 YNFKEQ. The CDR3 covers 16 residues. The CDR3 sequence: CASSHATPLGANVLTF. CDR3 coding DNA: TGTGCCAGCAGCCACGCCACCCCACTTGGGGCCAACGTCCTGACTTTC.

In this sample, this clone turned up a few times. This chain connects TRBV7-9 to TRBJ1-5; 8 positions agree with TRBD1. The germline V gene encodes CDR1 SEHNR and CDR2 FQNEAQ (reference sequence). The CDR3 consists of 15 residues. Trimming took 1 base from V and 5 from J; bases not matched to a gene: 4. CDR3 DNA sequence: TGTGCCAGCAGCTTAGAGGTGACAGGGGATCAGCCCCAGCATTTT. This translates into CASSLEVTGDQPQHF.

The rearrangement links TRBV10-3 to TRBJ2-7, with 8 bases matching TRBD1. V dropped 5 bases and J dropped 0; count of bases not matched to a gene: 3. The CDR3 extends over 14 amino acids. CDR1 and CDR2 (germline): ENHRY, SYGVKD. In DNA, the CDR3 is TGTGCCATCAGTAACAGGGGGACCTCCTACGAGCAGTACTTC. Translating it yields CAISNRGTSYEQYF.

The chain is built from TRBV27 and TRBJ1-4; TRBD1 might be the D (5 bases). Germline values: CDR1 MNHEY, CDR2 SMNVEV (reference sequence). V lost 5 bases and J 10 bases, leaving 20 bases between the germline ends. The CDR3 runs 15 residues. The CDR3 region is CASSGLGTRLSKLFF. The CDR3 bases are TGTGCCAGCAGTGGTCTTGGGACTCGCCTGTCAAAACTGTTTTTT.

Remarks on this clone: Compared with germline, one end of the junction differs, possibly owing to a read error. V gene TRBV4-1 combines with J gene TRBJ2-2, with a weak D call TRBD2 (5 bases). The germline gives CDR1 MGHRA, CDR2 YSYEKL. This CDR3 is 14 amino acids long. CDR3 in amino acids: CATSRSENTGELFF. CDR3 nucleotides: TGCGCCACCAGCCGTAGCGAGAACACCGGGGAGCTGTTTTTT.

The chain has TRBV19 and TRBJ1-5; possible D gene TRBD1, 6 bases. This CDR3 has 14 residues. CDR1 is LNHDA and CDR2 is SQIVND in the germline V gene (reference sequence). V was trimmed by 5 bases and J by 4 bases, leaving 12 bases between them. This CDR3 reads CASSVGRGNQPQHF. The CDR3 region has the DNA TGTGCCAGTAGTGTGGGCAGGGGAAATCAGCCCCAGCATTTT.

The CDR3 reads CASSPGPPAAHSSGANVLTF. The DNA for the CDR3 is TGTGCCAGCTCACCAGGCCCCCCGGCAGCTCACAGCTCTGGGGCCAACGTCCTGACTTTC. The chain links TRBV18 to TRBJ2-6; D remains ambiguous. Looked up from germline, CDR1 is KGHSH and CDR2 is LQKENI. The length of the CDR3 is 20 residues. The V end lost 2 bases, the J end lost 0 bases, and 20 bases lay between the germline ends.

The CDR3 DNA is TGTGCCAGCAGCGCCTCTAGCGGGAGAACCACAGATACGCAGTATTTT. It translates to CASSASSGRTTDTQYF. The chain is built from TRBV7-3 and TRBJ2-3, with 10 bases fitting TRBD2. Germline assignment: CDR1 SGHTA and CDR2 FQGTGA. There are 16 residues in the CDR3. V was pared by 5 bases and J by 2 bases, with 7 bases of the junction left unmatched.